The entry below gives a single T cell receptor (beta chain) sequence along with its context. Its antigen remains unidentified. No much larger clonotype is one base removed from it; base qualities were not supplied. This sample is part of a study of identical twins (dated by TCRdb to about 2016). For the wider study: To test whether fetal clonotypes persist, the study used deep sequencing on TCR alpha and beta repertoires from monozygotic twins, unrelated adults of various ages, and cord blood. To rule out contamination, replicate twin experiments were performed at different times with different library preparation protocols.

Overall study results and their limits: The excess sharing between twins in beta out-of-frame sequences was weaker because fewer shared sequences reduced the signal-to-noise ratio. Zero-insertion analyses could be partly confounded by invariant T cells such as MAIT and iNKT, though diverse VJ usage argued against such confounding for most clonotypes. Recombination models systematically underestimated out-of-frame TCR alpha sharing in monozygotic twins but agreed with sharing between unrelated individuals. Because the same donors could not be followed over many years, the conclusions relied on cross-sectional statistical analysis. Abundant cord blood beta clonotypes had fewer insertions, young adult naive repertoires showed a similar but weaker trend, and memory repertoires showed no such trend. Compared with coincidental sharing between unrelated individuals, out-of-frame TCR alpha sequences shared between twins showed an excess of sequences with low generation probability.

Every donor in the study was a healthy Caucasian. The twin cohort comprised three pairs of female monozygotic twins, all aged roughly 18 to 30 years. The RNA used for TCR libraries was isolated from peripheral blood mononuclear cells. For CDR1 and CDR2, the germline V gene lists MDHEN and SYDVKM. Trimming at the junction amounts to 3 bases on V and 8 bases on J, and the germline ends lie 13 bases apart. Taken from cysteine to phenylalanine, the CDR3 has 14 residues. Kept here is only the CDR3 DNA, which spans 42 bases and is read in frame from base 1. Library prep was done by 5' RACE. The sample was run on an Illumina HiSeq 2000. Template switching added a universal primer binding site, and the final cDNA carried a unique molecular identifier that allowed TCR cDNA molecules to be counted accurately. Specific primers in the conserved constant-segment region were used to synthesize first-strand cDNA for TCR alpha and beta chains. To control for contamination, every cDNA library was double barcoded, receiving both a SMART-Mk sample barcode and Illumina barcodes. TruSeq adapter sequences along with Illumina sample barcodes were introduced in two successive PCR steps. The Illumina HiSeq platform was used with custom primers to sequence TCR alpha and beta cDNA libraries. The authors' pipeline ran thus. MiGEC processed the raw reads to extract unique molecular identifiers, while MiXCR was used to determine the CDR3 positions. Recombination models were inferred per individual with the repgenHMM and IGoR tools using an EM algorithm. The analysis of shared clonotypes was done with the tcR package in R, with sharing normalized by the product of cloneset sizes. Out-of-frame nonproductive sequences were analyzed to study raw recombination free of thymic and clonal selection effects. TCRdb trimmed public reads at Q25 via fastp, called clones via MiXCR and kept in-frame beta chains. Rows merge per CDR3 protein into single entries with the most common DNA and genes. The V and J calls follow TCRdb's processing rather than the paper's. The table for this sample lists fewer than 650,000 distinct CDR3 sequences; about 7.1% of them were counted only once. Together, the top ten hold roughly 1.6% of the sample.

The same data also went into a second study, on yellow fever vaccine responses in identical twins. As the second paper documents: The authors reported that the T cell response to vaccination in identical twins appeared partly convergent and partly personalized. The study precisely tracked vaccine-responding T cell clones in identical twins.

This TCR came from a woman between 18 and 29 years old in good health. Here the chain combines TRBV28 and TRBJ1-4; a tentative D call is TRBD1 (5 bases match). The sample taken for sequencing was PBMCs. The bases read TGTGCCAGCAGTTTTTCGGCAGGGTTAGAAAAACTGTTTTTT. Translation gives CASSFSAGLEKLFF.